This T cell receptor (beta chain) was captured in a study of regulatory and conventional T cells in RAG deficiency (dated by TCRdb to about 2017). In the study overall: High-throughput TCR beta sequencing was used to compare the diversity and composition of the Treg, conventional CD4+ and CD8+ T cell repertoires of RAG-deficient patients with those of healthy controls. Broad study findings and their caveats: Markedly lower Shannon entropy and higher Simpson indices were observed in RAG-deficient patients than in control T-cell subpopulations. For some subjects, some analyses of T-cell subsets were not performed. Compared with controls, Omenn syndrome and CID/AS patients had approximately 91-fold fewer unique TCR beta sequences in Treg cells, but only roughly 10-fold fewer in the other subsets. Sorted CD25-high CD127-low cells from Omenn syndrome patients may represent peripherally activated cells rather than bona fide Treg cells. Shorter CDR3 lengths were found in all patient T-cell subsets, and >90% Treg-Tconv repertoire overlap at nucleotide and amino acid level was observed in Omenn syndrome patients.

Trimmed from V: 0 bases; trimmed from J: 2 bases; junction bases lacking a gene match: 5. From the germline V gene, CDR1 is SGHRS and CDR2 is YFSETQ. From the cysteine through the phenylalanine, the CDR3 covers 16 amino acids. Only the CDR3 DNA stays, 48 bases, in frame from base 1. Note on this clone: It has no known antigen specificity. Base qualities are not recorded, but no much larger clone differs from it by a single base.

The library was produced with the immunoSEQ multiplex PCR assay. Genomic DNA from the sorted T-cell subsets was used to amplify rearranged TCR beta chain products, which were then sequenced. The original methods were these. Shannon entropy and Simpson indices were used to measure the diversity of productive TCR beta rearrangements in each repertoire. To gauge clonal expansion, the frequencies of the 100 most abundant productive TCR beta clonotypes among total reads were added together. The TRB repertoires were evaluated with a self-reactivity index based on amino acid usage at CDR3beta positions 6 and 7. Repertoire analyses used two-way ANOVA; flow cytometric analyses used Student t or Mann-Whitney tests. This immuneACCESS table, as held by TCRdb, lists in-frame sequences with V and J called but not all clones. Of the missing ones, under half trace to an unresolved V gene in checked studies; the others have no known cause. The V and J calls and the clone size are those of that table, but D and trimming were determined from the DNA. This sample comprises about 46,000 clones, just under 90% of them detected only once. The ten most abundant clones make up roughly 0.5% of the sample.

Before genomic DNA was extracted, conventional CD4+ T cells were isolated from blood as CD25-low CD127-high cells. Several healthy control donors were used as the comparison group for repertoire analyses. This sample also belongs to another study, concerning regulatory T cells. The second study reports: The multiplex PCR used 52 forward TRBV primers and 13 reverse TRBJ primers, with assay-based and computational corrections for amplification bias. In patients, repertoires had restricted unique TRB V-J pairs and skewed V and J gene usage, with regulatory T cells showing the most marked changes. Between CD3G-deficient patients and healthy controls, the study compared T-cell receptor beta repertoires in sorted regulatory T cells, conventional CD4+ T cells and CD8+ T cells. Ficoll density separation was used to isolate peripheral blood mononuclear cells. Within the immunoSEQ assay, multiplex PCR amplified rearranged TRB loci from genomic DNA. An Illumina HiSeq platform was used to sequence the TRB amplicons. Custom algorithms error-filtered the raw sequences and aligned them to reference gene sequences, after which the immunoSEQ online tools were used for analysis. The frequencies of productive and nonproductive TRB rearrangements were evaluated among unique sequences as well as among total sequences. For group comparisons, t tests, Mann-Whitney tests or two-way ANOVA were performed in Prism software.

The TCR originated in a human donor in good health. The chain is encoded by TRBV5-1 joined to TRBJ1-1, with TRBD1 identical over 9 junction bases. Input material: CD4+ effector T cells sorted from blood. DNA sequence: TGCGCCAGCAGCTTGGCACCGACAGGGGGTAACACTGAAGCTTTCTTT. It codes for CASSLAPTGGNTEAFF.